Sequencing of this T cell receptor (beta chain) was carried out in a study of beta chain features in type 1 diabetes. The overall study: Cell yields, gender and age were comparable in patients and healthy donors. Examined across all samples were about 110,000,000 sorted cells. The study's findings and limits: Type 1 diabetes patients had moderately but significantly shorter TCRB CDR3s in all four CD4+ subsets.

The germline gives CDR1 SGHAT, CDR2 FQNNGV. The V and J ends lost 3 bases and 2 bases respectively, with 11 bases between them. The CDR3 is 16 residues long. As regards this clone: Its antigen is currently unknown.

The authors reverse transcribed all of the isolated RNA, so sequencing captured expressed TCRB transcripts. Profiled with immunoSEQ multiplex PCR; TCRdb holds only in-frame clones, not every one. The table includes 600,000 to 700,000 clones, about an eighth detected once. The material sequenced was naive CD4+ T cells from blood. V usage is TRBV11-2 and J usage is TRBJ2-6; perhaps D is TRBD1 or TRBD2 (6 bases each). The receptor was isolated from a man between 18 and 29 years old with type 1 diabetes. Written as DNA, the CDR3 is TGTGCCAGCAGCTTGAGGGGGGCTCCTGGGGCCAACGTCCTGACTTTC. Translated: CASSLRGAPGANVLTF.